Shown below are 17 T cell receptor beta chains from a single sample sequenced in a study of PD-L1 blockade in urothelial cancer. Measured with immunoSEQ multiplex PCR; TCRdb has only the in-frame clones, and not every one. The data contain tens of thousands of clones, around nine tenths of them singletons. Time point given: peripheral blood 6 weeks after treatment start. Material: PBMCs, obtained around atezolizumab (anti-PD-L1) treatment. Source of these receptors: a man aged 60 to 69 with urothelial cancer.

The chain has TRBV5-4 and TRBJ2-5; the match to TRBD2 covers 10 bases. After removal of 4 bases from V and 3 bases from J, the junction contained 6 bases not matched to a gene. Germline CDR1 is SGHNT and CDR2 is YYREEE (reference sequence). The CDR3 has 15 amino acids. The chain's CDR3 is CASSRWTSGEETQYF. The CDR3 nucleotides read TGTGCCAGCAGCCGTTGGACTAGCGGAGAAGAGACCCAGTACTTC.

The V call is TRBV5-6, the J call TRBJ1-1; D unresolved. V lost 0 bases and J 2 bases, leaving 8 bases between the germline ends. Germline-derived CDR1 and CDR2 are SGHDT and YYEEEE. The CDR3 totals 14 residues. The CDR3 loop is CASSLASGNTEAFF. CDR3 nucleotide sequence: TGTGCCAGCAGCTTGGCCTCCGGTAACACTGAAGCTTTCTTT. Variable domain in full (rest from reference TRBV5-6 and TRBJ1-1): DAGVTQSPTHLIKTRGQQVTLRCSPKSGHDTVSWYQQALGQGPQFIFQYYEEEERQRGNFPDRFSGHQFPNYSSELNVNALLLGDSALYLCASSLASGNTEAFFGQGTRLTVV.

The chain combines TRBV12-5 with TRBJ2-1, with 9 nucleotides matching TRBD2. The CDR3 has 17 residues. The V gene end was trimmed by 2 bases and the J gene end by 3 bases; junction bases not matched to a gene: 8. CDR1 is LGHNT and CDR2 is FRNRAP in the germline V gene. CDR3 in DNA: TGTGCTAGTGGTTTGCCCTTTCTAGCGGGAAGCTACAATGAGCAGTTCTTC. Translating it yields CASGLPFLAGSYNEQFF.

This chain connects TRBV5-1 to TRBJ1-2; D possibly corresponds to TRBD1 (5 bases). Germline V CDR1 and CDR2: SGHRS, YFSETQ. The V end lost 9 bases, the J end lost 6 bases, and 21 bases lay between the germline ends. This CDR3 has 14 residues. The CDR3 loop is CATSDVPGNHGYTF. CDR3 in DNA: TGCGCCACCTCGGATGTACCAGGGAACCATGGCTACACCTTC.

The chain couples TRBV6-1 to TRBJ1-2; D may be TRBD1 (6 bases). Germline V lookup: CDR1 MNHNS, CDR2 SASEGT. The CDR3 has 14 amino acids. V was shortened by 7 bases and J by 5 bases, with 17 bases between the two germline ends. Here the CDR3 DNA reads TGTGCCAGCACCCAAGGAGGGAGGGGGTATGGCTACACCTTC. It encodes CASTQGGRGYGYTF.

This clone is medium-sized in the sample. The CDR3 loop is CASSEEEGEAFF. The DNA for the CDR3 is TGTGCCAGCAGTGAAGAAGAGGGTGAAGCTTTCTTT. The chain has TRBV2 and TRBJ1-1; no clear D. Trimming pared 1 base from V and 7 bases from J, leaving 7 bases between. The CDR3 is 12 residues long. Germline V gives CDR1 SNHLY, CDR2 FYNNEI.

The chain has TRBV7-9 and TRBJ1-2; TRBD1 agrees at 7 bases. The CDR3 spans 15 residues. Germline CDR1 reads SEHNR; CDR2 reads FQNEAQ (reference sequence). V lost 5 bases, J lost 0 bases, and 6 bases stayed unmatched. The CDR3 DNA follows: TGTGCCAGCAGCCCGGTTGGGACAGCTAACTATGGCTACACCTTC. Amino acid sequence: CASSPVGTANYGYTF.

V and J are TRBV6-5 and TRBJ2-7; a possible D gene is TRBD2 (6 bases). The CDR3 totals 15 residues. V was pared by 1 base and J by 2 bases, with 12 bases between. The V gene's germline CDR1 is MNHEY and CDR2 SVGAGI. CDR3 sequence: CASSYLGLRTYEQYF. CDR3 DNA sequence: TGTGCCAGCAGTTACTTGGGACTCCGAACCTACGAGCAGTACTTC.

The table lists this clone with a count of one. The chain carries TRBV10-3 and TRBJ2-2, with 7 bases aligning to TRBD1. V gave up 6 bases and J gave up 4 bases; unmatched junction bases: 8. CDR1 and CDR2 (germline): ENHRY, SYGVKD. This CDR3 has 15 amino acids. CDR3 nucleotide sequence: TGTGCCATCAGGGAACGGACAGGATCCACCGGGGAGCTGTTTTTT. It yields the protein CAIRERTGSTGELFF.

The genes are TRBV4-1 and TRBJ2-5; the match to TRBD2 covers 11 bases. This CDR3 comprises 19 residues. After removal of 1 base from V and 5 bases from J, the junction contained 15 bases not matched to a gene. Per germline, CDR1 MGHRA and CDR2 YSYEKL. CDR3 amino acids: CASSQATGLAGGWQETQYF. CDR3 sequence (DNA): TGCGCCAGCAGCCAAGCAACAGGCCTAGCGGGAGGCTGGCAGGAGACCCAGTACTTC.

V gene TRBV10-3 combines with J gene TRBJ1-3, with 8 bases identical to TRBD1. The germline V gene encodes CDR1 ENHRY and CDR2 SYGVKD. The J segment lost 6 bases and the V segment lost 8 bases, leaving 3 bases of the junction unmatched. This CDR3 spans 12 amino acids. The CDR3 nucleotides are TGTGCCATCCGGGACAGGTTAAACACCATATATTTT. Translation gives CAIRDRLNTIYF.

The J gene is TRBJ2-2, the V gene TRBV9; 8 positions match TRBD2. The CDR3 covers 15 residues. Unmatched junction bases numbered 3, after V lost 4 bases and J lost 1 base. Germline V lookup: CDR1 SGDLS, CDR2 YYNGEE. The CDR3: CASSPGTRNTGELFF. Written as DNA, the CDR3 is TGTGCCAGCAGCCCAGGGACTAGGAACACCGGGGAGCTGTTTTTT.

This sequence joins TRBV7-9 and TRBJ2-1; TRBD2 aligns across 7 bases. V shed 5 bases and J 8 bases; nucleotides not matched to a gene: 9. The CDR3 has 14 amino acids. Per germline, CDR1 SEHNR and CDR2 FQNEAQ (reference sequence). This CDR3 reads CASSPGTIQYEQFF. The CDR3 nucleotides read TGTGCCAGCAGCCCCGGGACTATACAGTATGAGCAGTTCTTC.

The genes are TRBV7-2 and TRBJ1-6; 8 positions match TRBD1. CDR1 is SGHTA, CDR2 FQGNSA, per germline. The CDR3 contains 13 residues. J lost 11 bases, V lost 5 bases, and 5 bases had no gene match. The CDR3 loop reads CASSTGQGTPLHF. CDR3 coding DNA: TGTGCCAGCAGCACCGGACAGGGAACACCCCTCCACTTT.

V usage is TRBV5-5 and J usage is TRBJ1-6; 11 bases fit TRBD1. The CDR3 spans 20 residues. Germline CDR1 is SGHKS and CDR2 is YYEKEE (reference sequence). Losses at the gene ends were 3 bases for V and 8 bases for J; bases not matched to a gene: 19. The CDR3 loop reads CASSSKPGQGGAPTYSPLHF. In DNA form, the CDR3 reads TGTGCCAGCAGCTCGAAACCGGGACAGGGGGGAGCGCCTACTTATTCACCCCTCCACTTT.

The genes are TRBV7-2 and TRBJ2-7, with 11 bases matching TRBD1. With V trimmed by 1 base and J by 6 bases, 2 bases remained unmatched. This CDR3 spans 14 amino acids. CDR1 is SGHTA and CDR2 is FQGNSA in the germline V gene. CDR3 nucleotides: TGTGCCAGCAGCTTAGTGGGGACAGGGGGCGAGCAGTACTTC. The encoded protein is CASSLVGTGGEQYF.

The chain joins TRBV7-2 to TRBJ1-1, with TRBD1 matching over 8 bases. Per germline, CDR1 SGHTA and CDR2 FQGNSA. Trimming removed 6 bases from V and 8 bases from J; junction bases left unmatched: 8. The CDR3 sequence is 13 residues long. This CDR3 reads CASRVPGQAEAFF. DNA of the CDR3: TGTGCCAGCAGAGTACCGGGACAGGCAGAAGCTTTCTTT. Combining the CDR3 with reference TRBV7-2 and TRBJ1-1 gives the whole variable domain GAGVSQSPSNKVTEKGKDVELRCDPISGHTALYWYRQSLGQGLEFLIYFQGNSAPDKSGLPSDRFSAERTGGSVSTLTIQRTQQEDSAVYLCASRVPGQAEAFFGQGTRLTVV.